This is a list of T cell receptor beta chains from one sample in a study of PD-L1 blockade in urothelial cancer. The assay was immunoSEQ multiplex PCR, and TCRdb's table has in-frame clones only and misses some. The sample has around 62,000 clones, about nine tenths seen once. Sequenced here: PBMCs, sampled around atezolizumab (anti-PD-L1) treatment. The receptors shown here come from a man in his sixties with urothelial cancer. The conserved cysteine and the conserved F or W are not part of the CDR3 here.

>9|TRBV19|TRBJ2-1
ASSIRSGLL
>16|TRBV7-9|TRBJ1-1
ASSLRAARRGNGTEAF
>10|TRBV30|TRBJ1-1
AWSVQGPEAF
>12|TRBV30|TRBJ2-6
AWSRGSGANVLT
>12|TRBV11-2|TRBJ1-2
ASSPQQENYGYT
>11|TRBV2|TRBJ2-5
ASSGTGRETQY
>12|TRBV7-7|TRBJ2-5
ASSNYGQDETQY
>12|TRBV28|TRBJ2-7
ASGMGVYPYEQY
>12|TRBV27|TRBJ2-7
ASSLRQGPHEQY
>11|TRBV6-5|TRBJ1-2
ATHGTDEYGYT
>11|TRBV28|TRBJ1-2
ASSSGQVASYT
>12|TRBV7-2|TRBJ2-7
ASSLANSANEQY
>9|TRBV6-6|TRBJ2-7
ASSYSREQY